The sequence of this TCR beta chain was determined in a study of technical replicates of blood from a handful of donors. The protocol was immunoSEQ multiplex PCR, while the TCRdb copy is restricted to in-frame clones and leaves out a portion. The data contain 74,000 or so clones, about 97% of them singletons. The CDR3 has 17 amino acids. J lost 4 bases, V lost 0 bases, and 10 bases had no gene match. Germline-derived CDR1 and CDR2 are SGHAT and FQNNGV. This TCR came from a human donor in good health. The J gene is TRBJ2-7, the V gene TRBV11-2; 9 bases are a match to TRBD2. Sample: T cells isolated from PBMCs. The CDR3 DNA follows: TGTGCCAGCAGCTTAGATCTTCCAGGGACTAGCCTTTACGAGCAGTACTTC. Residues: CASSLDLPGTSLYEQYF.